The 2 T cell receptor beta chains in this list originate from one sample, sequenced in a study of T cell changes during pregnancy in multiple sclerosis (dated by TCRdb to about 2019). The library was obtained by the immunoSEQ multiplex PCR assay. TCRdb stores this immuneACCESS table with in-frame sequences only. Part of the clones is absent; in the studies checked, under half of the shortfall reflects unresolved V genes, and no reason is known for the rest. The sample yields 70,000 to 95,000 clones; 94% were counted once. The top ten clones comprise 1.5% to 2% of the sample. Sample: peripheral blood, taken after pregnancy. These receptor sequences come from a female donor in good health, enrolled as a control in a pregnancy study.

This chain links TRBV28 with TRBJ1-3; D gene uncertain. There are 14 residues in the CDR3. Trimming took off 2 bases at V and 1 base at J, with 6 bases between the two ends. From germline, CDR1 is MDHEN and CDR2 SYDVKM. Here the CDR3 DNA reads TGTGCCAGCAGTTTAGCAGGATCTGGAAACACCATATATTTT. It specifies CASSLAGSGNTIYF. Full variable domain (remainder filled in from reference TRBV28 and TRBJ1-3): DVKVTQSSRYLVKRTGEKVFLECVQDMDHENMFWYRQDPGLGLRLIYFSYDVKMKEKGDIPEGYSVSREKKERFSLILESASTNQTSMYLCASSLAGSGNTIYFGEGSWLTVV.

The rearrangement links TRBV5-6 to TRBJ2-3; D is uncertain. V was pared by 4 bases and J by 6 bases, with 9 bases between. This CDR3 has 12 residues. Germline V gene sequence: CDR1 SGHDT, CDR2 YYEEEE. The CDR3 region has the DNA TGTGCCAGCAGCGGGCCCCCGGATACGCAGTATTTT. Protein sequence: CASSGPPDTQYF.